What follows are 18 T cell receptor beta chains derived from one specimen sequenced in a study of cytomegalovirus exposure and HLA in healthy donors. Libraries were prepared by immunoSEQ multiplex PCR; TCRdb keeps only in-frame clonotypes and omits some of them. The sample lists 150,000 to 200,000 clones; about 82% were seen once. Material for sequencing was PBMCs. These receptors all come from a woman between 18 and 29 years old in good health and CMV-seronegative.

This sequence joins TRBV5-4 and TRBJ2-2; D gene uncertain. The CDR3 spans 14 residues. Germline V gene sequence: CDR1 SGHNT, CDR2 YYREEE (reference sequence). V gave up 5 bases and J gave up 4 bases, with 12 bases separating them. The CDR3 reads CASRSQIFTGELFF. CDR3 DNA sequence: TGTGCCAGCAGGTCCCAGATCTTCACCGGGGAGCTGTTTTTT.

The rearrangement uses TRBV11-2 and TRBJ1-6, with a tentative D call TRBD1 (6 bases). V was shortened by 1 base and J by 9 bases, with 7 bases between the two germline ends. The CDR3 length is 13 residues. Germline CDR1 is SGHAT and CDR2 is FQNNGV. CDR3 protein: CASSLGQVSPLHF. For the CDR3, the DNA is TGTGCCAGCAGCTTAGGACAGGTTTCACCCCTCCACTTT.

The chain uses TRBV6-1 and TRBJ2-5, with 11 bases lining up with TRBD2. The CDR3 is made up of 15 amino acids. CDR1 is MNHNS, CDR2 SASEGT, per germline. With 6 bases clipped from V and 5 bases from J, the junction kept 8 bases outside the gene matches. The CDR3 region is CASRLLAGGGETQYF. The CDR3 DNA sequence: TGTGCCAGCAGGCTGCTAGCGGGGGGCGGGGAGACCCAGTACTTC.

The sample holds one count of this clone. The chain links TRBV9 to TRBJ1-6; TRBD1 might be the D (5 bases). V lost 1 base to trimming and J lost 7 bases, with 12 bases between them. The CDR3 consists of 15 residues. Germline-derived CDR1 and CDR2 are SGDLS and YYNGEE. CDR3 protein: CASSVYMGPNSPLHF. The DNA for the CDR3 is TGTGCCAGCAGCGTATATATGGGGCCCAATTCACCCCTCCACTTT.

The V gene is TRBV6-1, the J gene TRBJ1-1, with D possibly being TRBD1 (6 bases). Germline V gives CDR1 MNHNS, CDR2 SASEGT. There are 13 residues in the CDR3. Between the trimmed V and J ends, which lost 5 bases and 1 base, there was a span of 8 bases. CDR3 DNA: TGTGCCAGCAGTATACAGGGGAACACTGAAGCTTTCTTT. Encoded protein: CASSIQGNTEAFF.

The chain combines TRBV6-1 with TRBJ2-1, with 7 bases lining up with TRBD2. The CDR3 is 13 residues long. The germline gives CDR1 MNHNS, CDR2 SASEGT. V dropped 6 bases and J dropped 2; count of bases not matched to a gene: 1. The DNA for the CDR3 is TGTGCCAGCAGCCGGGGGGCCTACAATGAGCAGTTCTTC. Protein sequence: CASSRGAYNEQFF.

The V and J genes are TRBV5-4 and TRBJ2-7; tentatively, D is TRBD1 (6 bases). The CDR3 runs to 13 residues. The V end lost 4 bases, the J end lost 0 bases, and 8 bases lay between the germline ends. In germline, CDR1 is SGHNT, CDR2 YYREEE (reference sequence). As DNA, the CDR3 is TGTGCCAGCAGCCGGGACAACTCCTACGAGCAGTACTTC. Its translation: CASSRDNSYEQYF.

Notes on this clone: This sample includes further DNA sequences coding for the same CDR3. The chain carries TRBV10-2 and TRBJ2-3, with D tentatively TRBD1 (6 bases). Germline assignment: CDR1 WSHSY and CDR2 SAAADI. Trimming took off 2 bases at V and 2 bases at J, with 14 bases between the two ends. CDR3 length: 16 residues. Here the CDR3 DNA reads TGCGCCAGCAGTGAGCGTGACAGGTTAACCACAGATACGCAGTATTTT. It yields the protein CASSERDRLTTDTQYF.

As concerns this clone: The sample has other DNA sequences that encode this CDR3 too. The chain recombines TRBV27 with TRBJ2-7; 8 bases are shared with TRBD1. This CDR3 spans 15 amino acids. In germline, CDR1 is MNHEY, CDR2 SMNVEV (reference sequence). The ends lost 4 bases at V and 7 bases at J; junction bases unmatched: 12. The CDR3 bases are TGTGCCAGCAGTTCATCCGGGACAGGCCGTCGAGAGCAGTACTTC. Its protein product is CASSSSGTGRREQYF.

Here the CDR3 reads CAWSRGDTGELFF. The CDR3 DNA sequence: TGTGCCTGGAGCAGGGGTGACACCGGGGAGCTGTTTTTT. The chain combines TRBV30 with TRBJ2-2; D might be TRBD1 (6 bases). The CDR3 consists of 13 residues. CDR1 is GTSNPN and CDR2 is SVGIG in the germline V gene (reference sequence). V lost 3 bases and J 3 bases, leaving 8 bases between the germline ends.

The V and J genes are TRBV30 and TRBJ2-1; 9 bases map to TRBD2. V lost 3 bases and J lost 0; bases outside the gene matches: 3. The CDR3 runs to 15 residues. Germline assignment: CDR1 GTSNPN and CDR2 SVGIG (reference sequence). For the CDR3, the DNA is TGTGCCTGGAGCCTTAGCGGGAGCTCCTACAATGAGCAGTTCTTC. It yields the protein CAWSLSGSSYNEQFF. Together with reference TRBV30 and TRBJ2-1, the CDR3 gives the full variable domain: SQTIHQWPATLVQPVGSPLSLECTVEGTSNPNLYWYRQAAGRGLQLLFYSVGIGQISSEVPQNLSASRPQDRQFILSSKKLLLSDSGFYLCAWSLSGSSYNEQFFGPGTRLTVL.

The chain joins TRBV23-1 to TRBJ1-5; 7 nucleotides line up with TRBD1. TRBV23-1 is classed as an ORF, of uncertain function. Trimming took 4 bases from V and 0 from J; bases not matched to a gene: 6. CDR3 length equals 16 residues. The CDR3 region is CASSRYRGLSNQPQHF. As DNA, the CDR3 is TGCGCCAGCAGTCGGTACAGGGGACTTAGCAATCAGCCCCAGCATTTT.

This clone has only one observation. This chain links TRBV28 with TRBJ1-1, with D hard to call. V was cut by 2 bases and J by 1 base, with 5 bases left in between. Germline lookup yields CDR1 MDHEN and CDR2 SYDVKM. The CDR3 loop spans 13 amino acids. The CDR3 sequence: CASSLPKNTEAFF. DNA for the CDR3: TGTGCCAGCAGTTTACCAAAGAACACTGAAGCTTTCTTT.

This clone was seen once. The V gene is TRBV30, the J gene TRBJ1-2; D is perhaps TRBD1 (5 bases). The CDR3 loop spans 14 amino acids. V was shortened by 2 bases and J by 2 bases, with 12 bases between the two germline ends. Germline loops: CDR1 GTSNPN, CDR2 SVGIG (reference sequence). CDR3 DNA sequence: TGTGCCTGGAGTCCGGGGGGAGCAAACTATGGCTACACCTTC. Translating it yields CAWSPGGANYGYTF. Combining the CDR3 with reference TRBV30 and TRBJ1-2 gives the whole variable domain SQTIHQWPATLVQPVGSPLSLECTVEGTSNPNLYWYRQAAGRGLQLLFYSVGIGQISSEVPQNLSASRPQDRQFILSSKKLLLSDSGFYLCAWSPGGANYGYTFGSGTRLTVV.

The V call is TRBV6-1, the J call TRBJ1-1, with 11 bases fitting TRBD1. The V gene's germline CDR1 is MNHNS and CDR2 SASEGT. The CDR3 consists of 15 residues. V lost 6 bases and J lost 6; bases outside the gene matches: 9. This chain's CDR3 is CASSVTGTGGPEAFF. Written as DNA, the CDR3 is TGTGCCAGCAGCGTAACCGGGACAGGGGGGCCTGAAGCTTTCTTT.

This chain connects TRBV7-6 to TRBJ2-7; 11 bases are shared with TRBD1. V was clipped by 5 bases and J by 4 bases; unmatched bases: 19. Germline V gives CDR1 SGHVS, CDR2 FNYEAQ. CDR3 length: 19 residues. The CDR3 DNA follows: TGTGCCAGCAGCCCTCACGTGGGGGACAGGGGGTTCGCTCCTTACGAGCAGTACTTC. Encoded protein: CASSPHVGDRGFAPYEQYF.

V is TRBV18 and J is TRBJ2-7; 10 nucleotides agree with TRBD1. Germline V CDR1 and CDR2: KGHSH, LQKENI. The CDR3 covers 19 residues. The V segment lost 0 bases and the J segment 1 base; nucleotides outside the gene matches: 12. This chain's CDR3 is CASSPPGDRGLKGSYEQYF. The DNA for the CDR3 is TGTGCCAGCTCACCACCGGGGGACAGGGGCCTAAAAGGGTCCTACGAGCAGTACTTC.

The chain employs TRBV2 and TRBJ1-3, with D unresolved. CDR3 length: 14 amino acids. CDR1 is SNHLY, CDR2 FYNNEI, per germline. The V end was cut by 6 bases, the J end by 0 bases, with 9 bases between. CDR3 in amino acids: CASRAGVSGNTIYF. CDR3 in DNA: TGTGCCAGCAGGGCCGGGGTCTCTGGAAACACCATATATTTT.